These 30 T cell receptor beta chains were sequenced from one sample in a study of OX40 agonist ivuxolimab in advanced cancers. This table comes from immunoSEQ multiplex PCR, and its TCRdb copy is limited to in-frame clones, with some not included. The sample carries 20,000 to 25,000 clones, under 95% recorded once. Source: CD4+ or CD8+ T cells sorted from blood, taken in a trial of the OX40 agonist ivuxolimab. Receptors originate from an adult with an advanced solid tumor such as melanoma, head and neck, liver or kidney cancer.

The chain links TRBV7-9 to TRBJ2-5, with D perhaps assigned TRBD1 or TRBD2 (5 bases each). The germline V gene has CDR1 SEHNR and CDR2 FQNEAQ (reference sequence). V gave up 5 bases and J gave up 1 base, with 20 bases separating them. CDR3 length: 17 amino acids. The CDR3 DNA reads TGTGCCAGCAGCGTCCGGGGCGCTCCCTATCTCCAAGAGACCCAGTACTTC. Translation: CASSVRGAPYLQETQYF.

This clone was detected a few times. The V gene is TRBV5-1, the J gene TRBJ2-3; TRBD2 agrees at 10 bases. The germline V gene has CDR1 SGHRS and CDR2 YFSETQ. The CDR3 has 16 residues. The J segment lost 4 bases and the V segment lost 5 bases, leaving 10 bases of the junction unmatched. The CDR3 sequence: CASRLRSSGSPDTQYF. The CDR3 bases are TGCGCCAGCAGGTTGAGGTCTAGCGGGAGCCCAGATACGCAGTATTTT.

The CDR3 DNA follows: TGTGCCAGCTCCGCGGGGGATACGCAGTATTTT. It codes for CASSAGDTQYF. The rearrangement joins TRBV18 to TRBJ2-3, with D maybe TRBD2 (6 bases). V shed 6 bases and J shed 6 bases, with 7 bases lying between them. The germline V gene has CDR1 KGHSH and CDR2 LQKENI. The CDR3 totals 11 residues.

The chain links TRBV30 to TRBJ1-4, with D maybe TRBD1 (6 bases). Germline CDR1 reads GTSNPN; CDR2 reads SVGIG (reference sequence). With 3 bases removed from V and 5 bases from J, the gap between germline ends came to 16 bases. CDR3 size: 15 residues. CDR3 sequence reads: CAWSADRPFNEKLFF. The CDR3 nucleotides are TGTGCCTGGAGCGCTGACAGGCCATTCAATGAAAAACTGTTTTTT.

The chain is built from TRBV6-4 and TRBJ2-3, with no clear D. V shed 0 bases and J shed 2 bases, with 3 bases lying between them. This CDR3 comprises 13 residues. Germline V gene sequence: CDR1 MRHNA, CDR2 SNTAGT. In DNA, the CDR3 is TGTGCCAGCAGTGACTCTTACACAGATACGCAGTATTTT. It is translated as CASSDSYTDTQYF.

V usage is TRBV4-3 and J usage is TRBJ1-2, with TRBD1 as a possible D gene (5 bases). The CDR3 sequence is 16 residues long. V lost 0 bases and J 2 bases, leaving 13 bases between the germline ends. Germline CDR1 reads LGHNA; CDR2 reads YSLEER. The CDR3 sequence is CASSQDRAPANYGYTF. CDR3 sequence (DNA): TGCGCCAGCAGCCAAGACAGGGCGCCTGCGAACTATGGCTACACCTTC.

V usage is TRBV21-1 and J usage is TRBJ2-5; the D segment call TRBD1 is taken from the table without a DNA check. TRBV21-1 is designated a pseudogene. The CDR3 is 11 amino acids. DNA of the CDR3: TGTGCCAGAGGGGGTTCGGAGACCCAGTACTTC. Protein product: CARGGSETQYF.

The chain is built from TRBV27 and TRBJ2-1, with 8 bases aligning to TRBD2. In germline, CDR1 is MNHEY, CDR2 SMNVEV (reference sequence). This CDR3 contains 14 residues. The J segment lost 7 bases and the V segment lost 4 bases, leaving 6 bases of the junction unmatched. DNA of the CDR3: TGTGCCAGCAGTTCCGGGACTAGGGGAAATGAGCAGTTCTTC. This codes for CASSSGTRGNEQFF.

This clone was detected only once. The chain joins TRBV2 to TRBJ1-1, with 11 bases aligning to TRBD1. Germline V gene lookup returns CDR1 SNHLY and CDR2 FYNNEI. V lost 6 bases and J lost 0; bases outside the gene matches: 6. CDR3 length equals 16 residues. CDR3 DNA: TGTGCCAGCAGCCCGGCGGGACAGGGGGTGAACACTGAAGCTTTCTTT. This gives the protein CASSPAGQGVNTEAFF.

The V call is TRBV10-2, the J call TRBJ2-1, with 10 bases identical to TRBD2. The V and J ends lost 3 bases and 7 bases, in that order; junction bases with no gene match: 9. Germline CDR1 and CDR2: WSHSY and SAAADI. CDR3 length equals 16 residues. The CDR3 loop reads CASSDRPSGRGNEQFF. DNA of the CDR3: TGCGCCAGCAGTGACAGGCCTAGCGGGAGAGGGAATGAGCAGTTCTTC.

The chain uses TRBV6-1 and TRBJ1-5, with D tentatively TRBD1 (5 bases). Deletions cut 7 bases from V and 3 bases from J, with 16 bases between. The CDR3 spans 15 residues. CDR1 is MNHNS and CDR2 is SASEGT in the germline V gene. CDR3 sequence: CASTQHGTLNQPQHF. The CDR3 nucleotides are TGTGCCAGCACCCAACACGGGACCCTCAATCAGCCCCAGCATTTT.

The chain couples TRBV18 to TRBJ2-3, with TRBD1 identical over 9 bases. V shed 1 base and J 2 bases; nucleotides not matched to a gene: 4. This CDR3 spans 16 amino acids. Germline assignment: CDR1 KGHSH and CDR2 LQKENI. The CDR3 bases are TGTGCCAGCTCACCACTCGGGACAGGGTACACAGATACGCAGTATTTT. Translation gives CASSPLGTGYTDTQYF.

The chain combines TRBV7-2 with TRBJ1-2; TRBD1 might be the D (6 bases). This CDR3 has 16 residues. The V end was cut by 1 base, the J end by 4 bases, with 16 bases between. The V gene's germline CDR1 is SGHTA and CDR2 FQGNSA. The CDR3 region has the DNA TGTGCCAGCAGCTTAGTAGGGGGGGACTTTGGCTATGGCTACACCTTC. Translating it yields CASSLVGGDFGYGYTF.

The chain has TRBV19 and TRBJ2-3; D may be TRBD2 (5 bases). The CDR3 has 15 amino acids. Germline-derived CDR1 and CDR2 are LNHDA and SQIVND (reference sequence). The V end lost 6 bases, the J end lost 2 bases, and 15 bases lay between the germline ends. CDR3 loop: CASSPGLPHTDTQYF. As DNA, the CDR3 is TGTGCCAGTAGCCCTGGACTTCCACACACAGATACGCAGTATTTT.

This chain uses TRBV2 with TRBJ2-7, with D unresolved. Germline V CDR1 and CDR2: SNHLY, FYNNEI. The CDR3 is made up of 15 amino acids. The V gene lost 3 bases and the J gene lost 0 bases, with 12 bases spanning the gap. This chain's CDR3 is CASSERVRSSYEQYF. CDR3 coding DNA: TGTGCCAGCAGTGAGAGAGTAAGGTCCTCCTACGAGCAGTACTTC.

The rearrangement links TRBV4-2 to TRBJ2-7, with TRBD1 matching 9 bases. Losses at the gene ends were 3 bases for V and 2 bases for J; bases not matched to a gene: 2. Per the germline V gene, CDR1 is LGHNA and CDR2 is YNFKEQ. This CDR3 contains 14 residues. CDR3 amino acids: CASSQGQGTYEQYF. In DNA form, the CDR3 reads TGTGCCAGCAGCCAGGGACAGGGAACCTACGAGCAGTACTTC.

J is TRBJ2-3 and V is TRBV29-1, with D uncertain. The CDR3 runs 12 residues. V lost 6 bases to trimming and J lost 3 bases, with 10 bases between them. CDR1 is SQVTM and CDR2 is ANQGSEA in the germline V gene. This CDR3 is CSVGTETDTQYF. CDR3 bases: TGCAGCGTCGGTACCGAAACAGATACGCAGTATTTT.

The chain carries TRBV2 and TRBJ2-5; 8 bases align to TRBD2. V dropped 1 base and J dropped 4; count of bases not matched to a gene: 2. Germline V gene data show CDR1 as SNHLY and CDR2 as FYNNEI. The CDR3 spans 14 residues. Written as DNA, the CDR3 is TGTGCCAGCAGTGAAGGGCTAGCGGGAGAGACCCAGTACTTC. Residues: CASSEGLAGETQYF.

The chain employs TRBV5-6 and TRBJ2-5; D unclear. The J call is in doubt because the DNA end fits TRBJ2-7 better. CDR3 length equals 14 residues. Looked up from germline, CDR1 is SGHDT and CDR2 is YYEEEE. The CDR3 reads CASSLTYYSYEQYF. CDR3 coding DNA: TGTGCCAGCAGCTTGACGTACTACTCCTACGAGCAGTACTTC.

V is TRBV5-4 and J is TRBJ1-2; no firm D call. Germline CDR1 and CDR2: SGHNT and YYREEE (reference sequence). Trimming removed 4 bases from V and 8 bases from J, with 15 bases in between. This CDR3 contains 13 residues. Here the CDR3 reads CASSLQLERGYTF. The CDR3, as DNA: TGTGCCAGCAGCCTCCAGTTGGAGAGGGGCTACACCTTC. The full variable domain, rest sourced from reference TRBV5-4 and TRBJ1-2, is ETGVTQSPTHLIKTRGQQVTLRCSSQSGHNTVSWYQQALGQGPQFIFQYYREEENGRGNFPPRFSGLQFPNYSSELNVNALELDDSALYLCASSLQLERGYTFGSGTRLTVV.

The chain is built from TRBV10-1 and TRBJ2-3, with no clear D. The V and J ends lost 2 bases and 3 bases respectively, with 6 bases between them. CDR1 is WNHNN, CDR2 SYGVQD, per germline (reference sequence). The CDR3 consists of 13 residues. The CDR3 DNA reads as TGCGCCAGCAGTGAGAGGGTAACAGATACGCAGTATTTT. Its translation: CASSERVTDTQYF.

This chain uses TRBV21-1 with TRBJ2-1; the listed D gene, TRBD2, was not tested against the DNA. TRBV21-1 is a pseudogene locus. The CDR3 consists of 18 residues. The CDR3 protein is CASSKGGLAGGGYNEQFF. The CDR3 DNA reads as TGTGCCAGCAGCAAAGGTGGGCTAGCGGGGGGAGGCTACAATGAGCAGTTCTTC.

This clone was seen a few times. The chain joins TRBV2 to TRBJ1-1; no clear D. Looked up from germline, CDR1 is SNHLY and CDR2 is FYNNEI. V lost 5 bases to trimming and J lost 0 bases, with 10 bases between them. This CDR3 is built from 14 residues. The CDR3 DNA reads TGTGCCAGCAGTTACCCCGAATTGAACACTGAAGCTTTCTTT. Residues: CASSYPELNTEAFF.

The V call is TRBV5-1, the J call TRBJ2-1; TRBD2 agrees at 14 bases. Trimming at V came to 4 bases and at J to 0 bases, leaving 3 bases not matched to a gene. Germline CDR1 reads SGHRS; CDR2 reads YFSETQ. The CDR3 spans 17 residues. DNA for the CDR3: TGCGCCAGCAGCACTGGGACTAGCGGGAGCTCCTACAATGAGCAGTTCTTC. Its translation is CASSTGTSGSSYNEQFF.

The chain uses TRBV30 and TRBJ1-1, with TRBD1 identical over 7 bases. The CDR3 is 12 residues long. Germline V gene lookup returns CDR1 GTSNPN and CDR2 SVGIG (reference sequence). The junction had 9 bases not matched to a gene; V was cut back by 3 bases and J by 11 bases. The CDR3 bases are TGTGCCTGGAGGGCCGACAGGGTAGATGCTTTCTTT. It codes for CAWRADRVDAFF.

The genes are TRBV7-2 and TRBJ1-4, with 9 bases lining up with TRBD1. Germline V gene sequence: CDR1 SGHTA, CDR2 FQGNSA. The length of the CDR3 is 15 residues. The V segment lost 0 bases and the J segment 8 bases; nucleotides outside the gene matches: 4. CDR3 loop: CASSLAGQGIEKLFF. The CDR3 region has the DNA TGTGCCAGCAGCTTAGCCGGACAGGGGATAGAAAAACTGTTTTTT.

The genes are TRBV18 and TRBJ2-5; tentatively, D is TRBD1 or TRBD2 (5 bases each). V was trimmed by 3 bases and J by 1 base, leaving 12 bases between them. Germline V gives CDR1 KGHSH, CDR2 LQKENI. CDR3 length: 15 amino acids. Here the CDR3 reads CASSPQLGTQETQYF. CDR3 DNA sequence: TGTGCCAGCTCACCTCAGTTAGGGACCCAAGAGACCCAGTACTTC. The whole variable domain, filled in from reference TRBV18 and TRBJ2-5, reads NAGVMQNPRHLVRRRGQEARLRCSPMKGHSHVYWYRQLPEEGLKFMVYLQKENIIDESGMPKERFSAEFPKEGPSILRIQQVVRGDSAAYFCASSPQLGTQETQYFGPGTRLLVL.

On this clone itself: One end of the junction fails to match germline, which may point to a read error. Here the CDR3 DNA reads TGTGCCAGCTCACCGTATAGCGGGAACCCCGGGGAGCTGTTTTTT. It codes for CASSPYSGNPGELFF. The chain links TRBV18 to TRBJ2-2, with 8 bases identical to TRBD2. Germline V CDR1 and CDR2: KGHSH, LQKENI. The CDR3 sequence is 15 residues long.

This clone appeared once. The chain recombines TRBV13 with TRBJ2-1; TRBD2 matches 11 bases. From germline, CDR1 is PRHDT and CDR2 FYEKMQ (reference sequence). Trimming took 3 bases from V and 7 from J; bases not matched to a gene: 5. CDR3 size: 15 residues. The CDR3 DNA reads as TGTGCCAGCAGCTTTAGCGGGAGGGCCTCAAATGAGCAGTTCTTC. Amino acid sequence: CASSFSGRASNEQFF.

The rearrangement uses TRBV4-1 and TRBJ2-1, with a tentative D call TRBD2 (5 bases). V shed 4 bases and J shed 6 bases, with 19 bases lying between them. Germline V CDR1 and CDR2: MGHRA, YSYEKL. The CDR3 is 16 amino acids. The CDR3 DNA sequence: TGCGCCAGCAGCCTTACCCGGGGTACGGCGGGCAATGAGCAGTTCTTC. Protein: CASSLTRGTAGNEQFF.